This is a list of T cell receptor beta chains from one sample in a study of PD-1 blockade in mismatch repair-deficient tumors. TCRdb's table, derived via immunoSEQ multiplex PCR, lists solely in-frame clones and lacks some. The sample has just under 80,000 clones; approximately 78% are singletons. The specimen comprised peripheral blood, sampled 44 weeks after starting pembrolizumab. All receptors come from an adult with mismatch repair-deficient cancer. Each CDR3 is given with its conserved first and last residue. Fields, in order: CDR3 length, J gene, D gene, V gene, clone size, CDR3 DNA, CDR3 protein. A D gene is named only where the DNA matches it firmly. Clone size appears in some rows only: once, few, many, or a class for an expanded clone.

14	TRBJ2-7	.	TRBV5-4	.	TGTGCCAGCACCTCCTTCGGGGGTTCCTACGAGCAGTACTTC	CASTSFGGSYEQYF
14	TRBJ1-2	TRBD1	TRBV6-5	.	TGTGCCAGCAGAGCGACAGGGGGCTACTATGGCTACACCTTC	CASRATGGYYGYTF
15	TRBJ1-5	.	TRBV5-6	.	TGTGCCAGCAGCACCGGAGGTTATAGCAATCAGCCCCAGCATTTT	CASSTGGYSNQPQHF
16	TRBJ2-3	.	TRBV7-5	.	TGTGCCAGAAGCTTAAGACCGGGACATCTCTCAGATACGCAGTATTTT	CARSLRPGHLSDTQYF
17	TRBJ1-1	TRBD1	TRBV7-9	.	TGTGCCAGCAGCTTCGGTTTATGGGGGACAGTGAACACTGAAGCTTTCTTT	CASSFGLWGTVNTEAFF
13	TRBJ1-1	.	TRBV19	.	TGTGCCAGTAGTATGGGGCGGGGCGATGAAGCTTTCTTT	CASSMGRGDEAFF
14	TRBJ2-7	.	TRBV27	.	TGTGCCAGCAGTTTACGGCAGGGGTATTACGAGCAGTACTTC	CASSLRQGYYEQYF
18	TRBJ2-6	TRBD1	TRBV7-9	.	TGTGCCAGCAGCTTAGGAGGGACAGGGCCTTCTGGGGCCAACGTCCTGACTTTC	CASSLGGTGPSGANVLTF
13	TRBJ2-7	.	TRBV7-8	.	TGTGCCAGCAGCTTAGGCAGGGCCTACGAGCAGTACTTC	CASSLGRAYEQYF
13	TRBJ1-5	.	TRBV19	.	TGTGCCAGTAGTAGGGGGGAAGTACAGCCCCAGCATTTT	CASSRGEVQPQHF
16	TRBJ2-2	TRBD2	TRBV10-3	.	TGTGCCATCAGTGAGACTGCGGGAGCGAACACCGGGGAGCTGTTTTTT	CAISETAGANTGELFF
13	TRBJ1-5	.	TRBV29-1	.	TGCAGCGTTGGGGAGGGCCACAATCAGCCCCAGCATTTT	CSVGEGHNQPQHF
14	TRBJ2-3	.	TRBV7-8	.	TGTGCCAGCAACGCTGGGTTTAGCACAGATACGCAGTATTTT	CASNAGFSTDTQYF
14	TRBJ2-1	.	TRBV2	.	TGTGCCAGCAGTGGTCCGGGCTCCTACAATGAGCAGTTCTTC	CASSGPGSYNEQFF
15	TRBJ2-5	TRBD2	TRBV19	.	TGTGCCAGTAGTATCTTCCTAGCGGGAGCAGAGACCCAGTACTTC	CASSIFLAGAETQYF
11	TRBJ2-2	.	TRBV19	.	TGTGCCGCATCTCATGGCGGGGAGCTGTTTTTT	CAASHGGELFF
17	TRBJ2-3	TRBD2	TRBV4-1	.	TGCGCCAGCAGCCAAGACAGGACTAGCTATAGCACAGATACGCAGTATTTT	CASSQDRTSYSTDTQYF
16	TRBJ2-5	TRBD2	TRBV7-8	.	TGTGCCAGCAGCTTAGGGACTAGCGGGTTTCAAGAGACCCAGTACTTC	CASSLGTSGFQETQYF
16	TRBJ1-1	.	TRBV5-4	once	TGTGCCAGCAGCGAGAGCCCGGACGGATTCCACACTGAAGCTTTCTTT	CASSESPDGFHTEAFF